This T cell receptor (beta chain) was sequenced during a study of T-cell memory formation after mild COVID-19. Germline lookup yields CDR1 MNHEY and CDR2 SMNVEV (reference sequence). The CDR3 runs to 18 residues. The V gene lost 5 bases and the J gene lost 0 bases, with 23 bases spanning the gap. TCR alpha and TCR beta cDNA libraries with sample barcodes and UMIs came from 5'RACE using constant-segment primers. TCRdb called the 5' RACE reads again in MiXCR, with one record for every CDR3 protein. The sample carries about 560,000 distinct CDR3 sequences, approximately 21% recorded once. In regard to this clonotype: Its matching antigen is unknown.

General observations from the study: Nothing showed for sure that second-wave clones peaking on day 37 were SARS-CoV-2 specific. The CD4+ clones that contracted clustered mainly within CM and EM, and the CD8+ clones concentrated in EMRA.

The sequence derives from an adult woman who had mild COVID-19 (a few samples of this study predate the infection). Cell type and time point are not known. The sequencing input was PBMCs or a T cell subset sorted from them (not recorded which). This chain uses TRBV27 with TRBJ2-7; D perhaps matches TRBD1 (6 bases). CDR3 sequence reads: CASSLYVQGQHASYEQYF. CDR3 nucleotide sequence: TGTGCCAGCAGTCTTTATGTCCAGGGACAACATGCCTCCTACGAGCAGTACTTC.